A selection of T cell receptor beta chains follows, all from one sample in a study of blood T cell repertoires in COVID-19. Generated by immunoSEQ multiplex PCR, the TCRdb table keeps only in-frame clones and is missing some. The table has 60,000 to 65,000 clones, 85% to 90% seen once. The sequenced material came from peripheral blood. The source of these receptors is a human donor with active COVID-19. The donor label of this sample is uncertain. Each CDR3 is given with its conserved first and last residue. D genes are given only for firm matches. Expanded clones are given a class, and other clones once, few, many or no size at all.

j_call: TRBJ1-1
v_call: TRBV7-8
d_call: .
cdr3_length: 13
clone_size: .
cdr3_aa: CASSLQGITEAFF
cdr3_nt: TGTGCCAGCAGCTTACAGGGAATCACTGAAGCTTTCTTT

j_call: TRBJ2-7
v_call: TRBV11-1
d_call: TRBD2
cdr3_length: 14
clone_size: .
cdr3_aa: CASSNLRGLAEQYF
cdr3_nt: TGTGCCAGCAGCAACCTCCGGGGACTAGCCGAGCAGTACTTC

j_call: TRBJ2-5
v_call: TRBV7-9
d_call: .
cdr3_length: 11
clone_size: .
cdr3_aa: CASILQETQYF
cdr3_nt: TGTGCCAGCATCCTTCAAGAGACCCAGTACTTC

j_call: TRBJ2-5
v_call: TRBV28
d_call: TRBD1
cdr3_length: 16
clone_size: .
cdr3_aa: CASSSEQTGGRETQYF
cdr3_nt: TGTGCCAGCAGTTCGGAGCAGACAGGGGGTCGGGAGACCCAGTACTTC

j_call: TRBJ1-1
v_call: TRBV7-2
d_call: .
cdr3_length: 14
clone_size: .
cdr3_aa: CASSFRQTNTEAFF
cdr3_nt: TGTGCCAGCAGCTTTCGACAGACGAACACTGAAGCTTTCTTT

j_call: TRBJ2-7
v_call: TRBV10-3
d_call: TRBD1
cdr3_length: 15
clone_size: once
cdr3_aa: CAISGPGQGRAEQYF
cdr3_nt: TGTGCCATCAGTGGTCCGGGACAGGGCCGCGCCGAGCAGTACTTC

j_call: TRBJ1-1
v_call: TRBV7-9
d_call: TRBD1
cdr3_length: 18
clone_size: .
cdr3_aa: CASSNVVVGGGMDTEAFF
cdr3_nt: TGTGCCAGCAGCAACGTGGTCGTAGGGGGCGGAATGGACACTGAAGCTTTCTTT

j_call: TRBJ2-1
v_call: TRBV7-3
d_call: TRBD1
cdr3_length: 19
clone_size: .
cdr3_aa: CASSHLKLETGGSWNEQFF
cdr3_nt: TGTGCCAGCAGCCACTTAAAATTAGAGACAGGGGGCTCATGGAATGAGCAGTTCTTC

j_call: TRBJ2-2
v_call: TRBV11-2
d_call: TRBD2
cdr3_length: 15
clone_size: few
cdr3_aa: CASSLALAGTGELFF
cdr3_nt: TGTGCCAGCAGCTTAGCACTAGCGGGGACCGGGGAGCTGTTTTTT

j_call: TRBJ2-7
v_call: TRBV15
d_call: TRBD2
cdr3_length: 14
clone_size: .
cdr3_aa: CATSRRTSGDEQYF
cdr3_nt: TGTGCCACCAGCAGACGGACTAGCGGGGACGAGCAGTACTTC

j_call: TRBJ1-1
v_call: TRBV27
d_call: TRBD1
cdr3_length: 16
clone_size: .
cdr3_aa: CASSTRDRGDGTEAFF
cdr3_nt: TGTGCCAGCAGTACACGGGACAGGGGGGACGGCACTGAAGCTTTCTTT

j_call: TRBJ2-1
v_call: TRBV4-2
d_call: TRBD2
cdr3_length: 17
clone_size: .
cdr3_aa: CASSQAERGGPYNEQFF
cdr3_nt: TGTGCCAGCAGCCAGGCTGAGCGGGGGGGCCCGTACAATGAGCAGTTCTTC

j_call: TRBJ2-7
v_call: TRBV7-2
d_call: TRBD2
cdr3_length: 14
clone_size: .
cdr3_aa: CASSLGTSGGEQYF
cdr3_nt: TGTGCCAGCAGCTTAGGGACTAGCGGGGGCGAGCAGTACTTC

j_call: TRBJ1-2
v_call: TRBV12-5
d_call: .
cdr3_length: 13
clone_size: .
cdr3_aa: CASGLDRVNGYTF
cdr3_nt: TGTGCTAGTGGTTTGGACAGGGTGAATGGCTACACCTTC

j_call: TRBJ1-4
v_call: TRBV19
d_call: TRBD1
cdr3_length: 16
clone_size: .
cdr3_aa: CASSAHEQGANEKLFF
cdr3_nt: TGTGCCAGTAGTGCCCATGAACAGGGGGCTAATGAAAAACTGTTTTTT

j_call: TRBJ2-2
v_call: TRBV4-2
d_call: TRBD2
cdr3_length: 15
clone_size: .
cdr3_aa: CASSQEVAGHGELFF
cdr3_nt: TGTGCCAGCAGCCAAGAGGTAGCGGGGCACGGGGAGCTGTTTTTT

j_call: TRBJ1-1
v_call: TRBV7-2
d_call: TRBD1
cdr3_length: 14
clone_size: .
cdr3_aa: CASSSGQGKTEAFF
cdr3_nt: TGTGCCAGCAGCTCGGGACAGGGGAAGACTGAAGCTTTCTTT

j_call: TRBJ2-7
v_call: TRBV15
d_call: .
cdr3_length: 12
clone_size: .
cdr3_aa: CATRRDSYEQYF
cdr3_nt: TGTGCCACCAGGAGGGATTCCTACGAGCAGTACTTC

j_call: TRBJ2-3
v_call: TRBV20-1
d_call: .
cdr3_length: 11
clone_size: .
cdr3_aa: CSAGVPDTQYF
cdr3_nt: TGCAGTGCGGGAGTCCCAGATACGCAGTATTTT

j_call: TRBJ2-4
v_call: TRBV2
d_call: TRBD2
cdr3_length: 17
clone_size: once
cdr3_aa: CASSGPGGGLAKNIQYF
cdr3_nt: TGTGCCAGCAGTGGACCTGGCGGGGGACTAGCCAAAAACATTCAGTACTTC

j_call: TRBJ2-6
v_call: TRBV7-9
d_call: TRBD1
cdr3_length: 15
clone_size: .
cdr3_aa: CASSGQGSGANVLTF
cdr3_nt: TGTGCCAGCAGCGGACAGGGTTCTGGGGCCAACGTCCTGACTTTC

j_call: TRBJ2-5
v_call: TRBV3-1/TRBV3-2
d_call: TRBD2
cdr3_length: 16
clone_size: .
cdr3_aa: CASSPGLAGGRETQYF
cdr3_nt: TGTGCCAGCAGCCCGGGACTAGCGGGGGGGAGAGAGACCCAGTACTTC

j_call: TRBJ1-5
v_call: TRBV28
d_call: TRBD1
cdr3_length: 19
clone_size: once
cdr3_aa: CASSSYRGLTKISNQPQHF
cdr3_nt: TGTGCCAGCAGTTCCTACAGGGGGCTAACCAAGATTAGCAATCAGCCCCAGCATTTT

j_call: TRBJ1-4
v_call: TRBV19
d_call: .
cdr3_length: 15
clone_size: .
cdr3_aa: CASSRRGRDNEKLFF
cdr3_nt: TGTGCCAGTAGTAGGCGGGGCAGGGATAATGAAAAACTGTTTTTT

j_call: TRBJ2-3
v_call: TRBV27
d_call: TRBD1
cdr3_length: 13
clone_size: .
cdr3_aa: CASSSYRGNTQYF
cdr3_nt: TGTGCCAGCAGTTCTTACAGGGGAAATACGCAGTATTTT

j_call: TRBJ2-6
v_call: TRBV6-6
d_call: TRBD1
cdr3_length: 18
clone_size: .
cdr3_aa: CASSPTVGTGSGANVLTF
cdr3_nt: TGTGCCAGCAGTCCCACCGTCGGGACAGGGTCCGGGGCCAACGTCCTGACTTTC

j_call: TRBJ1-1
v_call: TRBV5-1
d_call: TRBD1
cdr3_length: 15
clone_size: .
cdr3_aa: CASSFQGQGGTEAFF
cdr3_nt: TGCGCCAGCAGCTTCCAAGGACAGGGAGGAACTGAAGCTTTCTTT